Below are 10 T cell receptor beta chains sequenced from a single sample in a study of CD8 T cells in ankylosing spondylitis (dated by TCRdb to 2016 to 2017). Broader findings and caveats from the paper: A TCR beta motif made up of several highly homologous amino acid variants appeared to be characteristic of blood from ankylosing spondylitis patients.

These receptors have no identified antigens. Libraries were prepared through 5' RACE. Reads for this sample came from an Illumina HiSeq 2500. The public reads were reprocessed in TCRdb via fastp at Q25 and MiXCR, keeping in-frame beta chains. A single entry per CDR3 protein holds the most common genes and DNA from its merged rows. The sample has 220,000 or so distinct CDR3 sequences on record, around 17% of them singletons. The top ten clonotypes cover about 39% of the sample. Sample: blood, either unsorted or a sorted T cell fraction (not recorded which). These receptors were obtained from a male donor with ankylosing spondylitis.

The chain couples TRBV4-1 to TRBJ2-1; D is possibly TRBD2 (5 bases). Germline values: CDR1 MGHRA, CDR2 YSYEKL. Deletions cut 4 bases from V and 8 bases from J, with 15 bases between. This CDR3 has 14 amino acids. The CDR3 region is CASSPPGRGHEQFF. CDR3 in DNA: TGCGCCAGCAGCCCCCCCGGGCGAGGGCATGAGCAGTTCTTC.

This clonotype came up a few times. The CDR3 nucleotides read TGTGCCAGCAGCCAAGATCCGGGCGCGGACTATGGCTACACCTTC. Protein sequence: CASSQDPGADYGYTF. The J gene is TRBJ1-2, the V gene TRBV3-1; D not resolved. V lost 0 bases and J lost 3, with 11 bases in between. Germline V gene data show CDR1 as LGHDT and CDR2 as YNNKEL (reference sequence). The CDR3 sequence is 15 residues long. The entire variable domain, with the rest obtained from reference TRBV3-1 and TRBJ1-2, is as follows: DTAVSQTPKYLVTQMGNDKSIKCEQNLGHDTMYWYKQDSKKFLKIMFSYNNKELIINETVPNRFSPKSPDKAHLNLHINSLELGDSAVYFCASSQDPGADYGYTFGSGTRLTVV.

This clonotype has a handful of counts. The chain carries TRBV4-1 and TRBJ2-7, with D maybe TRBD1 (6 bases). This CDR3 comprises 16 residues. Trimming shortened V by 1 base and J by 3 bases, and 16 bases separated the two germline ends. In germline, CDR1 is MGHRA, CDR2 YSYEKL. CDR3 in DNA: TGCGCCAGCAGCCAAGTTAGCAGGGGACCCCTCTACGAGCAGTACTTC. Amino acids: CASSQVSRGPLYEQYF.

About this clonotype itself: Possible read error: a much larger clone is one base away. This rearrangement joins TRBV27 to TRBJ2-1, with 7 nucleotides matching TRBD2. The CDR3 sequence is 13 residues long. Losses at the gene ends were 6 bases for V and 3 bases for J; bases not matched to a gene: 2. CDR1 is MNHEY, CDR2 SMNVEV, per germline (reference sequence). The DNA for the CDR3 is TGTGCCAGCAGCCGGGACTACTACAATGAGCAGTTCTTC. This encodes CASSRDYYNEQFF.

The genes are TRBV30 and TRBJ1-1; 10 bases agree with TRBD1. The CDR3 extends over 18 amino acids. Unmatched junction bases numbered 15, after V lost 5 bases and J lost 0 bases. The germline V gene encodes CDR1 GTSNPN and CDR2 SVGIG (reference sequence). CDR3 DNA sequence: TGTGCCTGGGAGACCGGGACAGGGGACCCGACTATGAACACTGAAGCTTTCTTT. Its translation: CAWETGTGDPTMNTEAFF.

Here the CDR3 DNA reads TGTGCCAGCAGCTCAGGGGCCTCGGGCACAGATACGCAGTATTTT. It specifies CASSSGASGTDTQYF. The V call is TRBV11-2, the J call TRBJ2-3, with D tentatively TRBD1 (6 bases). The CDR3 runs 15 residues. The germline V gene encodes CDR1 SGHAT and CDR2 FQNNGV. Trimming removed 4 bases from V and 1 base from J, with 12 bases in between.

At least ten counts were recorded for this clonotype. The genes are TRBV7-9 and TRBJ2-1; D might be TRBD2 (5 bases). The CDR3 consists of 14 residues. V was clipped by 0 bases and J by 2 bases, with 5 bases between them. In germline, CDR1 is SEHNR, CDR2 FQNEAQ (reference sequence). CDR3 nucleotides: TGTGCCAGCAGCTTAGCACTAGCCTACAATGAGCAGTTCTTC. It yields the protein CASSLALAYNEQFF.

The chain is built from TRBV7-9 and TRBJ1-5; D gene uncertain. The germline CDR1 and CDR2 sequences are SEHNR and FQNEAQ (reference sequence). V was shortened by 3 bases and J by 10 bases, with 10 bases between the two germline ends. CDR3 length: 12 residues. CDR3 DNA: TGTGCCAGCAGCTTGTCTGGGGATCCCCAGCATTTT. Its translation: CASSLSGDPQHF.

The V call is TRBV6-2 or TRBV6-3, the J call TRBJ2-1, with 10 bases that match TRBD2. The V and J ends lost 3 bases and 5 bases, in that order; junction bases with no gene match: 4. Germline CDR1 is MNHEY and CDR2 is SVGEGT. This CDR3 region has 15 residues. In DNA form, the CDR3 reads TGTGCCAGCAGTTATTGGACTAGCGGAAACAATGAGCAGTTCTTC. This gives the protein CASSYWTSGNNEQFF.

This clonotype was observed a handful of times. The chain recombines TRBV20-1 with TRBJ2-1; no firm D call. Trimming shortened V by 0 bases and J by 4 bases, and 13 bases separated the two germline ends. This CDR3 contains 15 residues. Germline V lookup: CDR1 DFQATT, CDR2 SNEGSKA (reference sequence). The CDR3 DNA is TGCAGTGCTAGAGATTTATTCAAGGAGTACAATGAGCAGTTCTTC. It yields the protein CSARDLFKEYNEQFF.